A single sample is the source of the 6 T cell receptor beta chains below, sequenced in a study of shared clonotypes between healthy human individuals. Positively selected for CCR7, the CD45RO-negative cells used as naive CD8 cells excluded terminally differentiated effector memory CD45RA+ cells. The assay was immunoSEQ multiplex PCR, and TCRdb's table has in-frame clones only and misses some. This sample carries about 580,000 clones, roughly 98% of them seen once, and the ten largest clones take 0.3%. The sample comprised naive CD8+ T cells sorted from blood. All receptors come from a man younger than 40 in good health.

This clone was detected once. The V call is TRBV29-1, the J call TRBJ2-1, with D possibly TRBD1 on 6 matching bases. The germline CDR1 and CDR2 sequences are SQVTM and ANQGSEA. The CDR3 is 14 amino acids. With 3 bases removed from V and 4 bases from J, the gap between germline ends came to 13 bases. The CDR3 bases are TGCAGCGTTGAGTGGACAGTTCGGTACAATGAGCAGTTCTTC. Translating gives CSVEWTVRYNEQFF.

The chain joins TRBV27 to TRBJ2-1; the match to TRBD2 covers 13 bases. This CDR3 region has 16 residues. Germline CDR1 is MNHEY and CDR2 is SMNVEV (reference sequence). V lost 7 bases to trimming and J lost 1 base; unmatched junction nucleotides: 4. The CDR3 region has the DNA TGTGCCAGCACCCCGGGACTAGCGGGGTCCTACAATGAGCAGTTCTTC. This gives the protein CASTPGLAGSYNEQFF.

This CDR3 is CSVEESIEETQYF. The CDR3 bases are TGCAGCGTTGAAGAGTCTATAGAGGAGACCCAGTACTTC. The genes are TRBV29-1 and TRBJ2-5; no definite D call. Germline values: CDR1 SQVTM, CDR2 ANQGSEA. The CDR3 spans 13 residues. The ends were cut back, 0 bases at V and 5 bases at J, with 10 bases in the middle.

The genes are TRBV10-3 and TRBJ2-3; possibly TRBD1 or TRBD2 for D (6 bases each). The CDR3 is made up of 14 amino acids. V was cut by 6 bases and J by 0 bases, with 10 bases left in between. The germline V gene encodes CDR1 ENHRY and CDR2 SYGVKD. The CDR3 loop is CAIRGGSSTDTQYF. The CDR3, as DNA: TGTGCCATCAGAGGGGGGAGCAGCACAGATACGCAGTATTTT.

V and J are TRBV9 and TRBJ2-1; D possibly corresponds to TRBD2 (6 bases). Deletions cut 0 bases from V and 8 bases from J, with 9 bases between. Germline-derived CDR1 and CDR2 are SGDLS and YYNGEE. The CDR3 consists of 13 residues. As DNA, the CDR3 is TGTGCCAGCAGCGTAGTGACGGGAGATGAGCAGTTCTTC. This gives the protein CASSVVTGDEQFF.

V and J are TRBV28 and TRBJ2-3, with D possibly being TRBD2 (5 bases). The V end lost 2 bases, the J end lost 0 bases, and 9 bases lay between the germline ends. This CDR3 region has 15 residues. Germline V CDR1 and CDR2: MDHEN, SYDVKM. In DNA, the CDR3 is TGTGCCAGCAGTTTAGCCCTAGCCAGCACAGATACGCAGTATTTT. It encodes CASSLALASTDTQYF.